This T cell receptor (beta chain) was identified in a study of vaccination and CD4 T cells after COVID-19. Study summary: Stimulation used overlapping spike peptides from SARS-CoV-2, HCoV-NL63, HCoV-OC43 and HCoV-229E.

The time point here: late sampling 161 to 241 days after vaccination in a few convalescent patients. Treatment of the sample: roughly ten-day PBMC culture with coronavirus spike peptide pools or control peptides (ViraFEST assay). Wells that each held around 2.1 million PBMCs were cultured with 9.5 to 10 IU/ml IL-2 and approximately 10 ug/ml peptide pools. Comment on this clonotype: Its antigen remains unidentified.

CDR1 is SGHTA, CDR2 FQGNSA, per germline. The length of the CDR3 is 16 residues. The J segment lost 2 bases and the V segment lost 5 bases, leaving 8 bases of the junction unmatched. Once obtained from cultured CD4+ T cells, the DNA was sequenced using the Oncomine TCR Beta short-read assay. TCRdb reprocessed the PCR reads via MiXCR and lists one record per CDR3 protein. The sample has some 21,000 distinct CDR3 sequences, about half seen once. This receptor was obtained from a human donor who had recovered from COVID-19. The chain is built from TRBV7-2 and TRBJ1-5; 8 bases agree with TRBD1. The input for sequencing was CD4+ T cells from blood, cultured in vitro, taken about 7 months after SARS-CoV-2 vaccination. CDR3 in amino acids: CASSQLGQGGNQPQHF. CDR3 sequence (DNA): TGTGCCAGCAGCCAGCTCGGACAGGGTGGCAATCAGCCCCAGCATTTT. The complete variable domain, with remaining parts taken from reference TRBV7-2 and TRBJ1-5, reads GAGVSQSPSNKVTEKGKDVELRCDPISGHTALYWYRQSLGQGLEFLIYFQGNSAPDKSGLPSDRFSAERTGGSVSTLTIQRTQQEDSAVYLCASSQLGQGGNQPQHFGDGTRLSIL.